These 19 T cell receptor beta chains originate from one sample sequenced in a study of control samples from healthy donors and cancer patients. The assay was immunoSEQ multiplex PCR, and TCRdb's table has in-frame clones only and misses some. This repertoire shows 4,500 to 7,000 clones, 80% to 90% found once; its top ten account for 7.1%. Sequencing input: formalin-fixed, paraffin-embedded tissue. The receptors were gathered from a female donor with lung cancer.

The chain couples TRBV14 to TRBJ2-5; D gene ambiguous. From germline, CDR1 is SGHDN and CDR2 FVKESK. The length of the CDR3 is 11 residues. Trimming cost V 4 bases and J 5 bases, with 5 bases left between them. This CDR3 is CASSLWETQYF. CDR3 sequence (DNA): TGTGCCAGCAGCCTGTGGGAGACCCAGTACTTC. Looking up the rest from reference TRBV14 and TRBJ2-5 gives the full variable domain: EAGVTQFPSHSVIEKGQTVTLRCDPISGHDNLYWYRRVMGKEIKFLLHFVKESKQDESGMPNNRFLAERTGGTYSTLKVQPAELEDSGVYFCASSLWETQYFGPGTRLLVL.

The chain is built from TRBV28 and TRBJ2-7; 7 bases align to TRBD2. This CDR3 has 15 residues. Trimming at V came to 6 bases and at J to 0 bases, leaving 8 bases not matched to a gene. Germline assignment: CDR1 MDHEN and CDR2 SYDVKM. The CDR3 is CASRTHSGFSYEQYF. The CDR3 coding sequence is TGTGCCAGCAGAACCCATAGCGGGTTCTCCTACGAGCAGTACTTC. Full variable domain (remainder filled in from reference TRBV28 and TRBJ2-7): DVKVTQSSRYLVKRTGEKVFLECVQDMDHENMFWYRQDPGLGLRLIYFSYDVKMKEKGDIPEGYSVSREKKERFSLILESASTNQTSMYLCASRTHSGFSYEQYFGPGTRLTVT.

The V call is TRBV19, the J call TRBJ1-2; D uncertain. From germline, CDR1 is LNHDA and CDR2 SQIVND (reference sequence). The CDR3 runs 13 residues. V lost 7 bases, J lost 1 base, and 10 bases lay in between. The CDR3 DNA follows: TGTGCCAGTACCATAGGGATTAACTATGGCTACACCTTC. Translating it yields CASTIGINYGYTF.

The CDR3 protein is CASSQDAAGRGYTF. The CDR3, as DNA: TGTGCCAGCAGCCAAGATGCGGCAGGGAGGGGCTACACCTTC. The genes are TRBV3-1 (or the pseudogene TRBV3-2) and TRBJ1-2; D is perhaps TRBD1 (5 bases). Looked up from germline, CDR1 is LGHDT and CDR2 is YNNKEL (reference sequence). This CDR3 contains 14 residues. V shed 0 bases and J shed 8 bases, with 13 bases lying between them.

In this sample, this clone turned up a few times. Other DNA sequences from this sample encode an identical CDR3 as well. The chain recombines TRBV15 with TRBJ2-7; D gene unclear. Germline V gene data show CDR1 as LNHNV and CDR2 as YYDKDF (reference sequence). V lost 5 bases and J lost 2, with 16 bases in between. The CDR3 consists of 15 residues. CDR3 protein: CATSVNLGQTYEQYF. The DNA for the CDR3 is TGTGCCACCAGCGTAAACCTCGGCCAAACCTACGAGCAGTACTTC.

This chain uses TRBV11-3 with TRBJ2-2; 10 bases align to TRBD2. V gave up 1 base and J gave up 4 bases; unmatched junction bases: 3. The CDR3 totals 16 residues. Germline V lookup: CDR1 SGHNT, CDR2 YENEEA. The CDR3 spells CASSLVPSGSTGELFF. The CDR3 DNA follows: TGTGCCAGCAGCTTAGTTCCTAGCGGGAGCACCGGGGAGCTGTTTTTT.

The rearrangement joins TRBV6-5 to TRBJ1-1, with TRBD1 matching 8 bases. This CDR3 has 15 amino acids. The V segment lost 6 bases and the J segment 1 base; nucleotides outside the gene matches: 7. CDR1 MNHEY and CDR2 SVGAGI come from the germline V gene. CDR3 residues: CASRPRTGWNTEAFF. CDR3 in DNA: TGTGCCAGCAGACCCAGGACAGGGTGGAACACTGAAGCTTTCTTT.

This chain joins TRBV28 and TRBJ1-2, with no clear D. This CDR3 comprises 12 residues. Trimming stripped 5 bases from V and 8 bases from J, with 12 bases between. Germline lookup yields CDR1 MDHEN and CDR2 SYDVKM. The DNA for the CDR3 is TGTGCCAGCAGTGCCTTATCGGGAGGCTACACCTTC. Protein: CASSALSGGYTF.

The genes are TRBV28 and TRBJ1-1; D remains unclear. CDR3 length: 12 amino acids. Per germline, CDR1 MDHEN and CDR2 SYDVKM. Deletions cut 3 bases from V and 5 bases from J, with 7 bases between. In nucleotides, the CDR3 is TGTGCCAGCAGTTTTCTGGGGACTGAAGCTTTCTTT. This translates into CASSFLGTEAFF.

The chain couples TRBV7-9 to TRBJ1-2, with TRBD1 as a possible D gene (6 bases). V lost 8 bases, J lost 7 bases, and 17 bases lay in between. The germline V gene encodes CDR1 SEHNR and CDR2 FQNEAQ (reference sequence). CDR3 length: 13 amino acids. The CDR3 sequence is CASGQKGESGYTF. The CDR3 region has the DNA TGTGCCAGCGGACAAAAGGGGGAGAGTGGCTACACCTTC.

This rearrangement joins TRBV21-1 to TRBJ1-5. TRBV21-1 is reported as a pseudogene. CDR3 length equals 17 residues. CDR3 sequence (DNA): TGTGCCAGCAGTTACAATCTAGCACATTGGCATCATCAGCCCCAGCATTTT. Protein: CASSYNLAHWHHQPQHF.

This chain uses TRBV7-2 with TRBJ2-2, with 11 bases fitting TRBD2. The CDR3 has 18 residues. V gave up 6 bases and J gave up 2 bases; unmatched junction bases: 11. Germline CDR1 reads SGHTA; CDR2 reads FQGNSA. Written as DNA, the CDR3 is TGTGCCAGCAGTCCCTCCACTAGCGGGAGTATCAACACCGGGGAGCTGTTTTTT. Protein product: CASSPSTSGSINTGELFF.

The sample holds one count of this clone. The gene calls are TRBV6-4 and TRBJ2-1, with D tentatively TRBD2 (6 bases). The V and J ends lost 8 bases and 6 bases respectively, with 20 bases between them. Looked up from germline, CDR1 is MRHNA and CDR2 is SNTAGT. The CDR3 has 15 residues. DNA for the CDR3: TGTGCCAGCGCTTCAACCGGGACTCTCGCCAATGAGCAGTTCTTC. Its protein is CASASTGTLANEQFF.

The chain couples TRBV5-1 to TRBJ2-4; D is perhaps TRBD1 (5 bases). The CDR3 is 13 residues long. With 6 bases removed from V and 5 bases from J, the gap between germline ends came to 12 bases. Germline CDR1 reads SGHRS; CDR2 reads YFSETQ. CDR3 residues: CASTPSTENIQYF. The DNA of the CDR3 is TGCGCCAGCACTCCCTCGACAGAAAACATTCAGTACTTC.

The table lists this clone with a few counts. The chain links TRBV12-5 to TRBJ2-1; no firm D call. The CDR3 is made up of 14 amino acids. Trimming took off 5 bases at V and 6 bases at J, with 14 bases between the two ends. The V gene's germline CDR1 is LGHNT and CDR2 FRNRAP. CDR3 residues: CASGGPGAPNEQFF. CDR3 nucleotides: TGTGCTAGTGGTGGGCCCGGAGCGCCCAATGAGCAGTTCTTC.

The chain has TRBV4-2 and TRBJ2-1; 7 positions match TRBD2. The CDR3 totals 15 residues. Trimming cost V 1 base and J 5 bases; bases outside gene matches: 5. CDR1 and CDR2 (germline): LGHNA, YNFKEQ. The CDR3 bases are TGTGCCAGCAGCCAAGGGGAGGGCGTCGACAATGAGCAGTTCTTC. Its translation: CASSQGEGVDNEQFF.

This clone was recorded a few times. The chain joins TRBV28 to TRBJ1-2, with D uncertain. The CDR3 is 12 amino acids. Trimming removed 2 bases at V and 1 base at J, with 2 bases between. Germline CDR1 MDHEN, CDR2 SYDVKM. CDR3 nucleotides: TGTGCCAGCAGTTTAAGTAACTATGGCTACACCTTC. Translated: CASSLSNYGYTF.

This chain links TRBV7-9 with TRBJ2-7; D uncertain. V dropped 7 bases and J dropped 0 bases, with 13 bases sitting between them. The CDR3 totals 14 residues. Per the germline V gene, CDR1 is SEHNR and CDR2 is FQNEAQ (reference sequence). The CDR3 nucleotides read TGTGCCAGCACGGATGGCCAGAGCTCCTACGAGCAGTACTTC. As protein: CASTDGQSSYEQYF.

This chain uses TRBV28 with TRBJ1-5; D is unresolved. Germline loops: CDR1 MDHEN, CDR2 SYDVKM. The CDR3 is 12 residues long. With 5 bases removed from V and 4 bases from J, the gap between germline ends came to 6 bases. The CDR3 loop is CASSLINQPQHF. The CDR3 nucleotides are TGTGCCAGCAGTCTGATAAATCAGCCCCAGCATTTT.